These 15 T cell receptor beta chains originate from one sample sequenced in a study of blood T cell repertoires in COVID-19. Sequencing was performed with immunoSEQ multiplex PCR; in TCRdb, only in-frame clones are kept and a portion is missing. The sample yields some 250,000 clones, more than 75% seen once. The specimen sequenced was peripheral blood. The receptors originated from an elderly man with acute or convalescent COVID-19.

This chain connects TRBV5-1 to TRBJ2-7; TRBD1 agrees at 10 bases. Germline V CDR1 and CDR2: SGHRS, YFSETQ. This CDR3 region has 16 residues. The J segment lost 2 bases and the V segment lost 4 bases, leaving 9 bases of the junction unmatched. The CDR3 sequence is CASSLRDRGPTYEQYF. In DNA, the CDR3 is TGCGCCAGCAGCCTCCGTGACAGGGGGCCCACCTACGAGCAGTACTTC.

V is TRBV27 and J is TRBJ1-4; 7 bases align to TRBD1. The CDR3 loop spans 15 amino acids. Germline values: CDR1 MNHEY, CDR2 SMNVEV (reference sequence). The J segment lost 8 bases and the V segment lost 6 bases, leaving 12 bases of the junction unmatched. CDR3: CASRRMDRLVEKLFF. The CDR3 DNA is TGTGCCAGCAGGAGAATGGACAGGCTTGTGGAAAAACTGTTTTTT.

V and J are TRBV28 and TRBJ1-5; tentative D call: TRBD1 (6 bases). Germline lookup yields CDR1 MDHEN and CDR2 SYDVKM. V lost 7 bases and J lost 7, with 20 bases in between. This CDR3 comprises 15 residues. In nucleotides, the CDR3 is TGTGCCAGCACTCTCGACAGGCCCCCCGGCCAGCCCCAGCATTTT. It specifies CASTLDRPPGQPQHF. Full variable domain (outside the CDR3, taken from reference TRBV28 and TRBJ1-5): DVKVTQSSRYLVKRTGEKVFLECVQDMDHENMFWYRQDPGLGLRLIYFSYDVKMKEKGDIPEGYSVSREKKERFSLILESASTNQTSMYLCASTLDRPPGQPQHFGDGTRLSIL.

In its sample, this clone was seen a few times. The V gene is TRBV27, the J gene TRBJ2-7, with D maybe TRBD1 (5 bases). Germline lookup yields CDR1 MNHEY and CDR2 SMNVEV (reference sequence). Trimming cost V 3 bases and J 6 bases, with 12 bases left between them. This CDR3 has 13 amino acids. The CDR3 DNA sequence: TGTGCCAGCAGTTTCCCCCAGGGAAGCGAGCAGTACTTC. Its protein product is CASSFPQGSEQYF.

V gene TRBV28 combines with J gene TRBJ2-2, with 8 bases identical to TRBD1. The CDR3 covers 14 residues. V lost 8 bases to trimming and J lost 4 bases; unmatched junction nucleotides: 6. Germline V gene data show CDR1 as MDHEN and CDR2 as SYDVKM. The chain's CDR3 is CASRWTGSTGELFF. CDR3 DNA: TGTGCCAGCCGATGGACAGGGTCCACCGGGGAGCTGTTTTTT.

This clone was counted between two and nine times. The chain employs TRBV27 and TRBJ2-7; 13 nucleotides match TRBD2. J gave up 3 bases and V 4 bases, and 3 bases lay outside the gene matches. This CDR3 is built from 15 residues. Germline V gives CDR1 MNHEY, CDR2 SMNVEV (reference sequence). This chain's CDR3 is CASSYRTSGGYEQYF. The CDR3 region has the DNA TGTGCCAGCAGTTATCGGACTAGCGGGGGCTACGAGCAGTACTTC.

V and J are TRBV21-1 and TRBJ2-7; the table's D call, TRBD1, was not checked against the DNA. TRBV21-1 has pseudogene status. The CDR3 spans 14 residues. CDR3 protein: CAGAWDRGFYEQYF. The CDR3 nucleotides read TGTGCCGGTGCTTGGGACAGGGGTTTCTACGAGCAGTACTTC.

V usage is TRBV3-1 (or the pseudogene TRBV3-2) and J usage is TRBJ2-7; TRBD2 aligns across 10 bases. Germline V gene data show CDR1 as LGHDT and CDR2 as YNNKEL (reference sequence). Unmatched junction bases numbered 6, after V lost 4 bases and J lost 3 bases. This CDR3 has 15 residues. The CDR3 is CASSPGGLANYEQYF. The DNA of the CDR3 is TGTGCCAGCAGCCCCGGGGGACTAGCGAACTACGAGCAGTACTTC.

The chain combines TRBV7-6 with TRBJ2-1, with a possible D match to TRBD2 (7 bases). The CDR3 covers 15 residues. V gave up 5 bases and J gave up 1 base, with 12 bases separating them. Germline V gene sequence: CDR1 SGHVS, CDR2 FNYEAQ. The CDR3 region has the DNA TGTGCCAGCAGCATCGGGGGGCTTTCCTACAATGAGCAGTTCTTC. This sequence encodes CASSIGGLSYNEQFF.

The chain is built from TRBV11-1 and TRBJ2-1, with 7 bases fitting TRBD2. This CDR3 contains 16 residues. Germline V gene sequence: CDR1 SGHAT, CDR2 FQDESV (reference sequence). Trimming cost V 6 bases and J 3 bases; bases outside gene matches: 11. The CDR3 DNA reads TGTGCCAGCAGTCCCCGGGGTAGCGGGTACTACAATGAGCAGTTCTTC. Translation gives CASSPRGSGYYNEQFF.

This clone showed up just once. CDR3 sequence reads: CASSWTSGSMNEQFF. CDR3 DNA sequence: TGTGCCAGCAGTTGGACTAGCGGGAGTATGAATGAGCAGTTCTTC. V is TRBV3-1 (or the pseudogene TRBV3-2) and J is TRBJ2-1, with TRBD2 matching over 13 bases. The ends lost 6 bases at V and 7 bases at J; junction bases unmatched: 6. The CDR3 has 15 residues. Germline V gene lookup returns CDR1 LGHDT and CDR2 YNNKEL (reference sequence).

Here the CDR3 DNA reads TGTGCCAGTAGTCCAATACAGGGTAGCAATCAGCCCCAGCATTTT. Translated, it gives CASSPIQGSNQPQHF. V usage is TRBV19 and J usage is TRBJ1-5; TRBD1 might be the D (6 bases). The V gene's germline CDR1 is LNHDA and CDR2 SQIVND (reference sequence). Trimming stripped 5 bases from V and 0 bases from J, with 11 bases between. CDR3 size: 15 residues.

This clone was observed a single time. The genes are TRBV7-9 and TRBJ1-1; D remains ambiguous. V dropped 6 bases and J dropped 1 base, with 9 bases sitting between them. The CDR3 length is 13 residues. CDR1 is SEHNR, CDR2 FQNEAQ, per germline (reference sequence). The CDR3 nucleotides are TGTGCCAGCAGTCCAGTTTCGAACACTGAAGCTTTCTTT. It encodes CASSPVSNTEAFF. Combining the CDR3 with reference TRBV7-9 and TRBJ1-1 gives the whole variable domain DTGVSQNPRHKITKRGQNVTFRCDPISEHNRLYWYRQTLGQGPEFLTYFQNEAQLEKSRLLSDRFSAERPKGSFSTLEIQRTEQGDSAMYLCASSPVSNTEAFFGQGTRLTVV.

CDR3 sequence (DNA): TGCAGTGGCCGACTTCAGGAGCAGTTCTTC. Amino acid sequence: CSGRLQEQFF. The chain joins TRBV20-1 to TRBJ2-1, with D hard to call. There are 10 residues in the CDR3. Germline V gene lookup returns CDR1 DFQATT and CDR2 SNEGSKA (reference sequence). The ends were cut back, 7 bases at V and 10 bases at J, with 11 bases in the middle.

This chain links TRBV5-4 with TRBJ2-6, with D unresolved. The CDR3 totals 18 residues. V was clipped by 4 bases and J by 0 bases, with 17 bases between them. CDR1 is SGHNT, CDR2 YYREEE, per germline (reference sequence). CDR3 region: CASSPEILLSSGANVLTF. The CDR3, as DNA: TGTGCCAGCAGCCCGGAGATCCTGCTTAGCTCTGGGGCCAACGTCCTGACTTTC.